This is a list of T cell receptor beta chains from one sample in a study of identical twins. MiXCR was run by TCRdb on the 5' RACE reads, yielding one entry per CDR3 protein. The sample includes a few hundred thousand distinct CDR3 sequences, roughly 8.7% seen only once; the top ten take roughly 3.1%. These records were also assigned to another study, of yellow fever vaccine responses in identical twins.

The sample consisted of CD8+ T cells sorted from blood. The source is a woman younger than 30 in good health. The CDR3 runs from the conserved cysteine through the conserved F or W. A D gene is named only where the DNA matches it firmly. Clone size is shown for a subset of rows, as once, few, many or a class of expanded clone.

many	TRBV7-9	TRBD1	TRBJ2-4	TGTGCCAGCAGCCTGGACAGGGTTGGCAAAAACATTCAGTACTTC	CASSLDRVGKNIQYF
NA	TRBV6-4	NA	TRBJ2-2	TGTGCCAGCAGTTTTACAGGGTCAACCGGGGAGCTGTTTTTT	CASSFTGSTGELFF
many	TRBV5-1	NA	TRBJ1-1	TGCGCCAGCAGCTTTAACAGGGTATGGGACACTGAAGCTTTCTTT	CASSFNRVWDTEAFF
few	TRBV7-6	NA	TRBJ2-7	TGTGCCAGCAGCGTAGGGGCTAGCGTTTCCTACGAGCAGTACTTC	CASSVGASVSYEQYF
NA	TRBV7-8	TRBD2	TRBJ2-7	TGTGCCAGCAGCACGGGGGGGGGGGCCTACGAGCAGTACTTC	CASSTGGGAYEQYF
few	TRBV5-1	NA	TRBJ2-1	TGCGCCAGCAGCTTGGTAGAGGGGCTACGGGGCAATGAGCAGTTCTTC	CASSLVEGLRGNEQFF
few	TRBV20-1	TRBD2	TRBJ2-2	TGCAGTGCTAGAGGTCGCGGGAGAGGAACCGGGGAGCTGTTTTTT	CSARGRGRGTGELFF
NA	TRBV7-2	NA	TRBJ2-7	TGTGCCAGCAGCTTAATCCCCGGCTTCTTCTACGAGCAGTACTTC	CASSLIPGFFYEQYF
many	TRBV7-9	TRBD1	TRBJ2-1	TGTGCCAGCAGTTTTTCTCCGGGACAGGGTACCCACAATGAGCAGTTCTTC	CASSFSPGQGTHNEQFF
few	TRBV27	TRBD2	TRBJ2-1	TGTGCCAGCAGTTTATGGGGTAGCGGGAGACCTCACTACAATGAGCAGTTCTTC	CASSLWGSGRPHYNEQFF
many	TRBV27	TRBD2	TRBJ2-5	TGTGCCAGCAGTTATAGCGGGGGTCTAGGGGAGACCCAGTACTTC	CASSYSGGLGETQYF
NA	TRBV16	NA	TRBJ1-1	TGTGCCAGCAGCCAATCCGGCGGGAACACTGAAGCTTTCTTT	CASSQSGGNTEAFF
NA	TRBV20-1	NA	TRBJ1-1	TGCAGTGCTCAACGGCAACCAGTGAACACTGAAGCTTTCTTT	CSAQRQPVNTEAFF
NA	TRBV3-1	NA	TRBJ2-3	TGTGCCAGCAGCCAAGTGGACGGCCCGAGTCTGGATACGCAGTATTTT	CASSQVDGPSLDTQYF
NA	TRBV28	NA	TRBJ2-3	TGTGCCAGCAGTCTTACAGGGACGTACACAGATACGCAGTATTTT	CASSLTGTYTDTQYF
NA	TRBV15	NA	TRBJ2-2	TGTGCCACCAGCAGCCAGGGTACCACCGGGGAGCTGTTTTTT	CATSSQGTTGELFF
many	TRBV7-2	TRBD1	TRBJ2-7	TGTGCCAGCAGCTTATCGACAGGGCCAGACTACGAGCAGTACTTC	CASSLSTGPDYEQYF
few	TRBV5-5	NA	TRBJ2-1	TGTGCCAGCAGCCCGTCTTCGGTTTGGGAGCAGTTCTTC	CASSPSSVWEQFF
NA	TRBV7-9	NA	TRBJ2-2	TGTGCCAGCAGCCCCCTTGCGTGGGCCCTAAACACCGGGGAGCTGTTTTTT	CASSPLAWALNTGELFF
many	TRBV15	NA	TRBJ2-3	TGTGCCACCAGCAGAGTACTCTCCTCCTCCACAGATACGCAGTATTTT	CATSRVLSSSTDTQYF
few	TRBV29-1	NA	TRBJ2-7	TGCAGCGTTGAGTTAGGCGCCTACGAGCAGTACTTC	CSVELGAYEQYF
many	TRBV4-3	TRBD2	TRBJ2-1	TGCGCCAGCAGCCAAGGGCCCGGGAGGGCCCTCAATGAGCAGTTCTTC	CASSQGPGRALNEQFF
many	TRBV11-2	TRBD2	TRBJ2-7	TGTGCCAGCAGCTTAGGTCTTAGCGGGGCCTCCTACGAGCAGTACTTC	CASSLGLSGASYEQYF
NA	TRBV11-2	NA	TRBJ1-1	TGTGCCAGCAGCTTTATACGACATCCTCCAGAAGCTCTCTTT	CASSFIRHPPEALF
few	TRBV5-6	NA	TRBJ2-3	TGTGCCAGCAGCTTCGCCGTGGTGAGCGCAGATACGCAGTATTTT	CASSFAVVSADTQYF
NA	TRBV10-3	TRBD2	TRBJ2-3	TGTGCCATCAGTGAGGGCGGGGGGACAGATACGCAGTATTTT	CAISEGGGTDTQYF
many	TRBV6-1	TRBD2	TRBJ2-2	TGTGCCAGCATACTTAATTCTGGGGGGGCCGGGGAGCTGTTTTTT	CASILNSGGAGELFF
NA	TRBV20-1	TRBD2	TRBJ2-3	TGCAGTGCTAGAGATCCAGGCGGGAGCCTAAACACAGATACGCAGTATTTT	CSARDPGGSLNTDTQYF
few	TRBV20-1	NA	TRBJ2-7	TGCAGTGCCATATCGACATCAACCTACGAGCAGTACTTC	CSAISTSTYEQYF
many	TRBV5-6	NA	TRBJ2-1	TGTGCCAGCAGCTTGGACGGCTACTACAATGAGCAGTTCTTC	CASSLDGYYNEQFF
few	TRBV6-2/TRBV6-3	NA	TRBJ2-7	TGTGCCAGCGTCCTTGGCAACGAGCAGTACTTC	CASVLGNEQYF
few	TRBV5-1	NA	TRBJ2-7	TGCGCCAGCAGAGGTGACAGACAGCTGTCCTACGAGCAGTACTTC	CASRGDRQLSYEQYF
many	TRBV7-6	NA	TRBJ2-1	TGTGCCAGCAGCTTACTCTATCGGGGTCAGAGTGAGCAGTTCTTC	CASSLLYRGQSEQFF
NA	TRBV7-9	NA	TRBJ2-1	TGTGCCAGCAGCTTAGCGAGCCAGGGCAATGAGCAGTCCTTC	CASSLASQGNEQSF
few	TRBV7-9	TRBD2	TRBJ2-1	TGTGCCAGCAGCTCTAGCGGGACCTCCTACAATGAGCAGTTCTTC	CASSSSGTSYNEQFF
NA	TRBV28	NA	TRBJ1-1	TGTGCCAGCACCCTCGGGGGCAGGGATTACTGGTTCGAAGCTTTCTTT	CASTLGGRDYWFEAFF
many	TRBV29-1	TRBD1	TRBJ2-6	TGCAGCGTACCGGACAGGGCCCCCTCTGGGGCCAACGTCCTGACTTTC	CSVPDRAPSGANVLTF
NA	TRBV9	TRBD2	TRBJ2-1	TGTGCCAGCAGCGTAGGGACTAGCGGGAGCTCCTACAATGAGCAGTTCTTC	CASSVGTSGSSYNEQFF
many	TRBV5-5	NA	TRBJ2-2	TGTGCCAGCAGCTTATGGGACGGGGAGCTGTTTTTT	CASSLWDGELFF
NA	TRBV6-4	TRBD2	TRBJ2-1	TGTGCCAGCAGTGTGAGGAGCGGGAAGGGTGAGCAGTTCTTC	CASSVRSGKGEQFF
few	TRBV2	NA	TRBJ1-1	TGTGCCAGCAGTGAAGAAACAGTGCAGGAAGCTTTCTTT	CASSEETVQEAFF
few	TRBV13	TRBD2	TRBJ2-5	TGTGCCAGCAGCTCCTTAGCGGGGGGGCAAGAGACCCAGTACTTC	CASSSLAGGQETQYF
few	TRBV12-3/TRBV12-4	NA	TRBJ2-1	TGTGCCAGCAGTTTAGTCGCGGGGGCAAACAATGAGCAGTTCTTC	CASSLVAGANNEQFF
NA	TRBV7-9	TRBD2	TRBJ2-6	TGTGCCAGCAGTTTCGGGAGGGCCTCCTCTGGGGCCAACGTCCTGACTTTC	CASSFGRASSGANVLTF
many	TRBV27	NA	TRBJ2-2	TGTGCCAGCAGTGCTGCCGGGGAGCTGTTTTTT	CASSAAGELFF
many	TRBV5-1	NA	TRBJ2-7	TGCGCCAGCAGCCCTGAAGTCCCATACGAGCAGTACTTC	CASSPEVPYEQYF
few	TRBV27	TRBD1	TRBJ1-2	TGTGCCAGCAGTAACCCGACAGGGGATGGCTACACCTTC	CASSNPTGDGYTF
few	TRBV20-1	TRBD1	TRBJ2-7	TGCAGTGCTACCGTACAGGGGGCGCGCGAGCAGTACTTC	CSATVQGAREQYF
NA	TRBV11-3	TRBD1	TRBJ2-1	TGTGCCAGCAGCTTAGGTCCTGGGCAGGGGGATGAGCAGTTCTTC	CASSLGPGQGDEQFF
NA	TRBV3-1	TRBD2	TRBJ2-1	TGTGCCAGCAGCTTTAGCGGGGGGGTCAATGAGCAGTTCTTC	CASSFSGGVNEQFF
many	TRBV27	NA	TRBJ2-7	TGTGCCAGCATGGTCGGTCCGGATACCTACGAGCAGTACTTC	CASMVGPDTYEQYF
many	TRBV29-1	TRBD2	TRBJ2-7	TGCAGCGTTATAGGCGGGAGCTCCTACGAGCAGTACTTC	CSVIGGSSYEQYF